These 28 T cell receptor beta chains were sequenced from one sample in a study of PD-1 and CTLA-4 blockade in melanoma (dated by TCRdb to the early 2020s). The library was produced with the immunoSEQ multiplex PCR assay. TCRdb limited this immuneACCESS table to in-frame rearrangements with V and J called. A share of clones is missing; checked studies link under half to unresolved V genes, and the rest is unexplained. A total of about 18,000 clones appear in this sample, 73% of them only once. Clones ranked in the top ten supply more than 15% of the sample. Here the sequenced sample was CD8+ T cells from peripheral blood, taken before anti-PD-1 treatment. The receptors come from a human donor with melanoma.

V gene TRBV12-3 or TRBV12-4 combines with J gene TRBJ2-7; D is unresolved. The length of the CDR3 is 11 residues. V was trimmed by 3 bases and J by 3 bases, leaving 3 bases between them. This CDR3 is CASSLGYEQYF. The CDR3 DNA reads TGTGCCAGCAGTTTGGGCTACGAGCAGTACTTC.

This clone is medium-sized in the sample. The CDR3 nucleotides read TGTGCCAGCAGTTACTCGTCCGAGATCCTATCCTACGAGCAGTACTTC. Protein sequence: CASSYSSEILSYEQYF. V gene TRBV6-5 combines with J gene TRBJ2-7, with D unclear. CDR1 MNHEY and CDR2 SVGAGI come from the germline V gene. The CDR3 has 16 amino acids. V gave up 0 bases and J gave up 1 base, with 13 bases separating them.

The chain joins TRBV6-1 to TRBJ2-7; D call uncertain. This CDR3 has 15 residues. Germline CDR1 MNHNS, CDR2 SASEGT. The V end lost 0 bases, the J end lost 0 bases, and 9 bases lay between the germline ends. CDR3 sequence: CASSEASWSSYEQYF. The CDR3 nucleotides read TGTGCCAGCAGTGAAGCATCCTGGAGCTCCTACGAGCAGTACTTC.

The chain joins TRBV7-8 to TRBJ1-1, with D possibly being TRBD1 (6 bases). Trimming removed 1 base at V and 1 base at J, with 28 bases between. The germline gives CDR1 SGHVS, CDR2 FQNEAQ. CDR3 length: 21 residues. The CDR3 spells CASSLVAAANRVSPWNTEAFF. Here the CDR3 DNA reads TGTGCCAGCAGCTTAGTGGCCGCTGCCAACAGGGTATCCCCTTGGAACACTGAAGCTTTCTTT.

The chain has TRBV7-6 and TRBJ2-7; 10 bases line up with TRBD1. The V gene's germline CDR1 is SGHVS and CDR2 FNYEAQ. The CDR3 is 15 residues long. The V gene end was trimmed by 4 bases and the J gene end by 5 bases; junction bases not matched to a gene: 8. The CDR3 DNA is TGTGCCAGCAGCTCGCGGGACAGGGGTCCAAACGAGCAGTACTTC. Encoded protein: CASSSRDRGPNEQYF. The full variable domain, completed using reference TRBV7-6 and TRBJ2-7, is GAGVSQSPRYKVTKRGQDVALRCDPISGHVSLYWYRQALGQGPEFLTYFNYEAQQDKSGLPNDRFSAERPEGSISTLTIQRTEQRDSAMYRCASSSRDRGPNEQYFGPGTRLTVT.

CDR3 amino acids: CASSQSKTGSSYNEQFF. The CDR3 nucleotides read TGCGCCAGCAGTCAATCGAAGACAGGGAGCTCCTACAATGAGCAGTTCTTC. The V and J genes are TRBV23-1 and TRBJ2-1, with 7 bases matching TRBD1. TRBV23-1 falls under the ORF class, with uncertain function. V lost 0 bases and J lost 0; bases outside the gene matches: 5. The CDR3 length is 17 residues.

V gene TRBV6-4 combines with J gene TRBJ2-1, with 8 bases lining up with TRBD2. Trimming at V came to 2 bases and at J to 6 bases, leaving 6 bases not matched to a gene. The CDR3 runs to 15 residues. Germline V gives CDR1 MRHNA, CDR2 SNTAGT. The CDR3 protein is CASSDPPTSGNEQFF. In DNA, the CDR3 is TGTGCCAGCAGTGACCCCCCAACTAGCGGCAATGAGCAGTTCTTC.

The chain links TRBV12-3 or TRBV12-4 to TRBJ1-5, with D possibly matching TRBD1 (5 bases). CDR3 size: 13 residues. The V end was cut by 5 bases, the J end by 5 bases, with 10 bases between. The CDR3 bases are TGTGCCAGCAGTCCGGGGGGTTATCAGCCCCAGCATTTT. It codes for CASSPGGYQPQHF.

The chain joins TRBV25-1 to TRBJ1-2, with a weak D call TRBD1 (5 bases). Germline V gives CDR1 MGHDK, CDR2 SYGVNS. The CDR3 runs 15 residues. Trimming took 1 base from V and 4 from J, leaving 13 bases between them. The CDR3 protein is CASSEFGQGGYGYTF. In DNA form, the CDR3 reads TGTGCCAGCAGTGAATTTGGGCAGGGAGGCTATGGCTACACCTTC.

The rearrangement uses TRBV30 and TRBJ1-1, with TRBD1 as a possible D gene (5 bases). The ends were cut back, 2 bases at V and 7 bases at J, with 11 bases in the middle. The length of the CDR3 is 12 residues. The V gene's germline CDR1 is GTSNPN and CDR2 SVGIG (reference sequence). This chain's CDR3 is CAWSPMGREAFF. For the CDR3, the DNA is TGTGCCTGGAGTCCCATGGGGCGTGAAGCTTTCTTT.

The J gene is TRBJ2-3, the V gene TRBV5-8, with 7 bases matching TRBD1. CDR3 length equals 16 residues. J lost 2 bases, V lost 3 bases, and 9 bases had no gene match. CDR1 and CDR2 (germline): SGHTS, YDEGEE. CDR3 residues: CASSSRQGVFTDTQYF. The CDR3 coding sequence is TGTGCCAGCAGCTCACGACAGGGTGTTTTCACAGATACGCAGTATTTT.

This clone was seen a few times. The chain uses TRBV27 and TRBJ1-2; D may be TRBD1 (5 bases). CDR1 is MNHEY, CDR2 SMNVEV, per germline (reference sequence). V lost 5 bases, J lost 2 bases, and 15 bases lay in between. The CDR3 consists of 15 residues. CDR3 nucleotides: TGTGCCAGCAGTGGGGTCCCGAAGGGGAACTATGGCTACACCTTC. This gives the protein CASSGVPKGNYGYTF.

By sample share, this clone is medium-sized. The chain recombines TRBV10-3 with TRBJ1-4, with a weak D call TRBD1 (5 bases). The germline CDR1 and CDR2 sequences are ENHRY and SYGVKD. Trimming stripped 0 bases from V and 8 bases from J, with 13 bases between. The CDR3 runs 15 residues. The CDR3 coding sequence is TGTGCCATCAGTGAGTCGGGAGGGGCAGAGGAAAAACTGTTTTTT. Translating it yields CAISESGGAEEKLFF.

CDR3 in amino acids: CASSKGPEPVSYEQYF. In DNA, the CDR3 is TGTGCCAGCAGCAAAGGGCCGGAGCCCGTCTCCTACGAGCAGTACTTC. The chain joins TRBV21-1 to TRBJ2-7; TRBD2, the table's D call, was not compared with the DNA. TRBV21-1 is noted as a pseudogene. The CDR3 consists of 16 residues.

The CDR3 DNA follows: TGTGCCAGCAGCCTGGAAAGGGCAGAACGAAACTATGGCTACACCTTC. Its protein product is CASSLERAERNYGYTF. The V call is TRBV7-9, the J call TRBJ1-2, with unresolved D. The CDR3 is 16 amino acids. The V and J ends lost 5 bases and 2 bases respectively, with 18 bases between them. Looked up from germline, CDR1 is SEHNR and CDR2 is FQNEAQ (reference sequence).

The chain joins TRBV4-1 to TRBJ2-1; TRBD1 aligns across 8 bases. The CDR3 extends over 18 amino acids. Per the germline V gene, CDR1 is MGHRA and CDR2 is YSYEKL. With 6 bases clipped from V and 0 bases from J, the junction kept 13 bases outside the gene matches. CDR3: CASRPGQEALNSYNEQFF. The CDR3 DNA reads TGCGCCAGCAGACCGGGACAGGAAGCCCTAAACTCCTACAATGAGCAGTTCTTC.

The chain joins TRBV4-1 to TRBJ2-7; TRBD1 agrees at 10 bases. This CDR3 has 15 residues. Unmatched junction bases numbered 3, after V lost 0 bases and J lost 4 bases. Germline lookup yields CDR1 MGHRA and CDR2 YSYEKL. CDR3 residues: CASSQEDRGLYEQYF. In nucleotides, the CDR3 is TGCGCCAGCAGCCAAGAGGACAGGGGGTTGTACGAGCAGTACTTC.

V is TRBV29-1 and J is TRBJ2-5, with TRBD2 identical over 12 bases. This CDR3 has 14 amino acids. V trimming: 7 bases; J trimming: 2 bases; junction bases outside the gene matches: 5. Germline V CDR1 and CDR2: SQVTM, ANQGSEA. CDR3 residues: CSGIGLAGQETQYF. CDR3 DNA: TGCAGCGGTATTGGACTAGCGGGACAAGAGACCCAGTACTTC.

J is TRBJ2-1 and V is TRBV19, with 13 bases fitting TRBD2. CDR1 and CDR2 (germline): LNHDA, SQIVND (reference sequence). V shed 2 bases and J 4 bases; nucleotides not matched to a gene: 5. The CDR3 runs to 17 residues. The CDR3, as DNA: TGTGCCAGTAGTATATTTGGACTAGCGGGAGCGTACAATGAGCAGTTCTTC. This sequence encodes CASSIFGLAGAYNEQFF.

The chain links TRBV11-2 to TRBJ1-6; no reliable D call. Trimming left V 0 bases short and J 5 bases short, with 8 bases between. The V gene's germline CDR1 is SGHAT and CDR2 FQNNGV. The CDR3 sequence is 15 residues long. DNA for the CDR3: TGTGCCAGCAGCTTAGATCCAGCTAATAATTCACCCCTCCACTTT. This translates into CASSLDPANNSPLHF.

The rearrangement uses TRBV6-5 and TRBJ1-2; D is unclear. The CDR3 sequence is 12 residues long. Trimming took 4 bases from V and 5 from J, leaving 8 bases between them. CDR1 and CDR2 (germline): MNHEY, SVGAGI. The CDR3 loop reads CASSSTDYGYTF. The CDR3 bases are TGTGCCAGCAGTTCGACGGATTATGGCTACACCTTC.

This clone has only a few counts. The rearrangement joins TRBV30 to TRBJ2-7, with D unresolved. CDR3 size: 13 residues. The germline V gene has CDR1 GTSNPN and CDR2 SVGIG (reference sequence). V was trimmed by 0 bases and J by 3 bases, leaving 9 bases between them. The CDR3 here is CAWSVAESYEQYF. DNA of the CDR3: TGTGCCTGGAGTGTAGCAGAAAGCTACGAGCAGTACTTC.

This clone is judged medium-sized. The rearrangement uses TRBV4-1 and TRBJ1-1; maybe TRBD1 (5 bases). The CDR3 has 14 residues. The germline V gene encodes CDR1 MGHRA and CDR2 YSYEKL. V was pared by 1 base and J by 3 bases, with 9 bases between. The CDR3 reads CASSQGWGDTEAFF. The CDR3 DNA is TGCGCCAGCAGCCAAGGGTGGGGGGACACTGAAGCTTTCTTT.

There are a few counts of this clone. V and J are TRBV6-5 and TRBJ2-7, with D unresolved. The germline V and J ends were trimmed by 8 bases and 0 bases, with 11 bases remaining between them. CDR1 is MNHEY, CDR2 SVGAGI, per germline. CDR3 length: 13 residues. The CDR3 region is CASGAGFSYEQYF. The DNA of the CDR3 is TGTGCCAGCGGAGCAGGCTTCTCCTACGAGCAGTACTTC.

This chain connects TRBV7-9 to TRBJ2-1, with TRBD1 matching 8 bases. Per germline, CDR1 SEHNR and CDR2 FQNEAQ (reference sequence). V lost 5 bases, J lost 6 bases, and 9 bases stayed unmatched. CDR3 length: 15 residues. This CDR3 reads CASSPTGAPSNEQFF. The DNA of the CDR3 is TGTGCCAGCAGCCCGACAGGGGCCCCGTCCAATGAGCAGTTCTTC.

The chain employs TRBV2 and TRBJ2-7; 10 bases align to TRBD1. The V gene end was trimmed by 7 bases and the J gene end by 1 base; junction bases not matched to a gene: 4. Germline CDR1 SNHLY, CDR2 FYNNEI. The CDR3 is 14 residues long. The CDR3 nucleotides are TGTGCCAGCATTGGACAGGGGGATTCCTACGAGCAGTACTTC. Protein: CASIGQGDSYEQYF.

This rearrangement joins TRBV5-3 to TRBJ2-7, with D possibly matching TRBD1 (6 bases). TRBV5-3 is sorted into the ORF group, with uncertain function. This CDR3 spans 14 amino acids. V lost 4 bases and J 0 bases, leaving 11 bases between the germline ends. CDR3 residues: CARSDDRFSYEQYF. The CDR3 region has the DNA TGTGCCAGAAGCGACGACAGGTTCTCCTACGAGCAGTACTTC.

The rearrangement links TRBV12-3 or TRBV12-4 to TRBJ2-1; D remains unclear. The CDR3 is made up of 12 amino acids. Trimming stripped 3 bases from V and 11 bases from J, with 11 bases between. The CDR3 region is CASSFGKTKQFF. The DNA of the CDR3 is TGTGCCAGCAGTTTTGGCAAGACCAAGCAGTTCTTC.